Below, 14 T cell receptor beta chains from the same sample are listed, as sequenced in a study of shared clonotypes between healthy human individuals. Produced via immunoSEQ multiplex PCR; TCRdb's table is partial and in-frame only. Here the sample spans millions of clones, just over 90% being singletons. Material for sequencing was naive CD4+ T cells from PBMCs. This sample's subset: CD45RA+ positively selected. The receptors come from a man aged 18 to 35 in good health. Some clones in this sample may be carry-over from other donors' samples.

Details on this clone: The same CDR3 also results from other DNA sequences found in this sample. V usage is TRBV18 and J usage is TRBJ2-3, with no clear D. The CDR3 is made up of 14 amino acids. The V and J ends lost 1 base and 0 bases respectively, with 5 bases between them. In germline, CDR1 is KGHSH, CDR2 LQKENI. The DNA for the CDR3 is TGTGCCAGCTCACCACTTTACAGCACAGATACGCAGTATTTT. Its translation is CASSPLYSTDTQYF. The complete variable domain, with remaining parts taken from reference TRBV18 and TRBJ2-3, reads NAGVMQNPRHLVRRRGQEARLRCSPMKGHSHVYWYRQLPEEGLKFMVYLQKENIIDESGMPKERFSAEFPKEGPSILRIQQVVRGDSAAYFCASSPLYSTDTQYFGPGTRLTVL.

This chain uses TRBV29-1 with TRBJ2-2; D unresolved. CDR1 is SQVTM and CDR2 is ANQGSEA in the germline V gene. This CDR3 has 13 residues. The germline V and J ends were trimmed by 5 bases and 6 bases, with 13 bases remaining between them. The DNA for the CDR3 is TGCAGCGTTCCCGAGGTAGGGTCCGGGGAGCTGTTTTTT. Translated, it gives CSVPEVGSGELFF.

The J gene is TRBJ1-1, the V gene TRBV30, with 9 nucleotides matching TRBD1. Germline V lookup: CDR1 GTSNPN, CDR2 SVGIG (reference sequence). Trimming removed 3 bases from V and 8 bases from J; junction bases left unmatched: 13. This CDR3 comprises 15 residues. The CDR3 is CAWSLGGTGSTEAFF. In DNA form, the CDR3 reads TGTGCCTGGAGCCTAGGGGGGACAGGGTCCACGGAAGCTTTCTTT.

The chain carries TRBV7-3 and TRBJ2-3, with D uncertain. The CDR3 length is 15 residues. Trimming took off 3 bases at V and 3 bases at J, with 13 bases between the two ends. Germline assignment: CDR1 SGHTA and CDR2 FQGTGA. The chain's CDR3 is CASSFRDSLTDTQYF. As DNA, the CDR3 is TGTGCCAGCAGCTTTAGGGATAGCCTAACAGATACGCAGTATTTT. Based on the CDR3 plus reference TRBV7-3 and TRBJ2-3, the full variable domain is GAGVSQTPSNKVTEKGKYVELRCDPISGHTALYWYRQSLGQGPEFLIYFQGTGAADDSGLPNDRFFAVRPEGSVSTLKIQRTERGDSAVYLCASSFRDSLTDTQYFGPGTRLTVL.

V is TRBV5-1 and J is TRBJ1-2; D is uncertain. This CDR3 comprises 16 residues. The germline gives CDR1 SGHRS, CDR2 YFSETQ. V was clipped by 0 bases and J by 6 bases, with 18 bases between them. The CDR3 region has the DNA TGCGCCAGCAGCTTGGCTCCCGCCAGTAAACAAAATGGCTACACCTTC. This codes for CASSLAPASKQNGYTF.

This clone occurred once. CDR3 in DNA: TGTGCCAGCAGCCAATGGCCGGGGCAAGAGACCCAGTACTTC. Residues: CASSQWPGQETQYF. The chain combines TRBV11-3 with TRBJ2-5; tentative D call: TRBD2 (5 bases). The CDR3 spans 14 residues. V lost 5 bases and J 2 bases, leaving 12 bases between the germline ends. Germline V gene sequence: CDR1 SGHNT, CDR2 YENEEA.

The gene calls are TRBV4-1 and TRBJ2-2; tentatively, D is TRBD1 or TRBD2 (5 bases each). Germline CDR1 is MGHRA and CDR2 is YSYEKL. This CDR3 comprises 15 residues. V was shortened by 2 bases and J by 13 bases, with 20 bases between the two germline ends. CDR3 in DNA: TGCGCCAGCAGCCAACCCCGGGACGTGCGCGTGGGGCTGTTTTTT. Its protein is CASSQPRDVRVGLFF.

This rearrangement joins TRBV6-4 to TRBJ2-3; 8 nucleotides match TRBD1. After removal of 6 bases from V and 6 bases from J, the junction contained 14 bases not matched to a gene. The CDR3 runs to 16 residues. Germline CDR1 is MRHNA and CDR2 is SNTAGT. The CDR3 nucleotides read TGTGCCAGCAGACAGACCGGGACAGGAGGTATTGATACGCAGTATTTT. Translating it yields CASRQTGTGGIDTQYF.

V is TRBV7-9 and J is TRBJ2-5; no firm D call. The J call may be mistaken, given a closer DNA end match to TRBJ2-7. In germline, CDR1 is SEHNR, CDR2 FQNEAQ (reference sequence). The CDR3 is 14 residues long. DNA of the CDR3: TGTGCCAGCAGCCCCCGGACGCATAGGGCCGAGCAGTACTTC. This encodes CASSPRTHRAEQYF.

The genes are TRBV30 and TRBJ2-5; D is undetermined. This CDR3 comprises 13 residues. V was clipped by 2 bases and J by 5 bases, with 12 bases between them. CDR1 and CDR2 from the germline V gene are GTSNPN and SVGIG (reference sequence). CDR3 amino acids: CAWSIDIDETQYF. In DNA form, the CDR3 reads TGTGCCTGGAGTATCGACATAGACGAGACCCAGTACTTC. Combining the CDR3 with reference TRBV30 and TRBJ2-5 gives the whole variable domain SQTIHQWPATLVQPVGSPLSLECTVEGTSNPNLYWYRQAAGRGLQLLFYSVGIGQISSEVPQNLSASRPQDRQFILSSKKLLLSDSGFYLCAWSIDIDETQYFGPGTRLLVL.

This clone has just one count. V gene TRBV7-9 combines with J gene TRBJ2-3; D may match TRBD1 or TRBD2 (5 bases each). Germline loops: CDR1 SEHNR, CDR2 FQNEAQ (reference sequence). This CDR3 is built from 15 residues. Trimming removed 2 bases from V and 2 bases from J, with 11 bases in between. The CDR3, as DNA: TGTGCCAGCAGCTTACTTACCGGGACCACAGATACGCAGTATTTT. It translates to CASSLLTGTTDTQYF.

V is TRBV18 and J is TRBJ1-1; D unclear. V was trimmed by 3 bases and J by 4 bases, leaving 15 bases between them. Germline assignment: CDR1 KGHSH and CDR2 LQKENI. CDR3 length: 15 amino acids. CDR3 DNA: TGTGCCAGCTCACCTCCTACTGCAGTAGCCACTGAAGCTTTCTTT. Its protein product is CASSPPTAVATEAFF.

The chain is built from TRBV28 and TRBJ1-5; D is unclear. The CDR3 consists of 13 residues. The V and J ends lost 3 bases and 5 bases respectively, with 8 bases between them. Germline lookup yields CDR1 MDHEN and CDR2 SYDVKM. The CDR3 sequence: CASSFNVDQPQHF. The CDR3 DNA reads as TGTGCCAGCAGTTTCAACGTGGATCAGCCCCAGCATTTT. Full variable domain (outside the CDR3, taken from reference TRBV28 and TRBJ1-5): DVKVTQSSRYLVKRTGEKVFLECVQDMDHENMFWYRQDPGLGLRLIYFSYDVKMKEKGDIPEGYSVSREKKERFSLILESASTNQTSMYLCASSFNVDQPQHFGDGTRLSIL.

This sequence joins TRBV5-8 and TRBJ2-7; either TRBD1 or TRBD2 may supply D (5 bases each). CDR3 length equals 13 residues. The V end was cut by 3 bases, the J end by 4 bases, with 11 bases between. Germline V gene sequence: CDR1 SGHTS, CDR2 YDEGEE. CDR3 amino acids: CASSSGRPYEQYF. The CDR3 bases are TGTGCCAGCAGCTCGGGACGGCCATACGAGCAGTACTTC.